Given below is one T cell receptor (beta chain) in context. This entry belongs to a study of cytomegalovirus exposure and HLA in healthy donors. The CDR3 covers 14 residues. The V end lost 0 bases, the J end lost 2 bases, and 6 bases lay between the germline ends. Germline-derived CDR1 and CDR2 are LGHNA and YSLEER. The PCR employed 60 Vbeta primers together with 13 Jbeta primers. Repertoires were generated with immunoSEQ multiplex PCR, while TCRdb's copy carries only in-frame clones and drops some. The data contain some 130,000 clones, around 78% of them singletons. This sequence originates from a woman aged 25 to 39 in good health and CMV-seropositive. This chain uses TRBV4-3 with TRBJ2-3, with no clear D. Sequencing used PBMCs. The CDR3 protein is CASSQDIVTDTQYF. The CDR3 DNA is TGCGCCAGCAGCCAAGATATTGTCACAGATACGCAGTATTTT.